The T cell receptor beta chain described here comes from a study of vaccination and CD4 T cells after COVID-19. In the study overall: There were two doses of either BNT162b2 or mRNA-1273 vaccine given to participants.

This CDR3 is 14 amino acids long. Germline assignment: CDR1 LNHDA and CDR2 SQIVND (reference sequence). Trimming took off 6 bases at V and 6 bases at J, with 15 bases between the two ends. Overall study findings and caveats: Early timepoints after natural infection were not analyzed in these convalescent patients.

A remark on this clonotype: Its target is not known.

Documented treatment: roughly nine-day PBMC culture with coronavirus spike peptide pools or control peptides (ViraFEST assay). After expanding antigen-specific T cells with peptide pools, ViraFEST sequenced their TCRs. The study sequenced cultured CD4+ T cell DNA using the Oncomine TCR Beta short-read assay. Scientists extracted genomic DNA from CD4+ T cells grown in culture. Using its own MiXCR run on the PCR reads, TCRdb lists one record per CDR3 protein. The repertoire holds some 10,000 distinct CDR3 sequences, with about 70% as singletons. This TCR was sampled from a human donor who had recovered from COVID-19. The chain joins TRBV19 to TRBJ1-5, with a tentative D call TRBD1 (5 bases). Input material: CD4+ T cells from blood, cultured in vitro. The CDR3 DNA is TGTGCCAGTAGGAGAACAGGAGAGGGTCAGCCCCAGCATTTT. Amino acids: CASRRTGEGQPQHF.